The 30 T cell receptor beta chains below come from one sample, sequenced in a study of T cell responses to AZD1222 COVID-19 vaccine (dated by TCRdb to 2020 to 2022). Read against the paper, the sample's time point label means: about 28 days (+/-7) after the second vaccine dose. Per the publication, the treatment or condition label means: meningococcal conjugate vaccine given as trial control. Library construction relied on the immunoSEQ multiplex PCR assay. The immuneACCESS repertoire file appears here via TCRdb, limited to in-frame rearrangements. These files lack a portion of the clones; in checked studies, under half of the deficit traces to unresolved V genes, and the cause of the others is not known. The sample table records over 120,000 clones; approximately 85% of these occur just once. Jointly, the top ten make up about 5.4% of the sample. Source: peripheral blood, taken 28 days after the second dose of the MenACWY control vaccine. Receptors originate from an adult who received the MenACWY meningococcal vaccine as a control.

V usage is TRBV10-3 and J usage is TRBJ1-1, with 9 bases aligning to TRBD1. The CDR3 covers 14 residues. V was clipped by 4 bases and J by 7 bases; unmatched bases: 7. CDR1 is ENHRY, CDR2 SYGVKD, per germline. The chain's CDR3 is CAISANRGPHEAFF. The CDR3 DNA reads TGTGCCATCAGTGCGAACAGGGGGCCCCATGAAGCTTTCTTT.

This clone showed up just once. The DNA of the CDR3 is TGTGCCAGCAGTGAATCTCGGGGACAACGCAATGAGCAGTTCTTC. It encodes CASSESRGQRNEQFF. The chain carries TRBV25-1 and TRBJ2-1; tentative D call: TRBD1 (6 bases). Between the trimmed V and J ends, which lost 1 base and 6 bases, there was a span of 13 bases. The germline V gene encodes CDR1 MGHDK and CDR2 SYGVNS. The CDR3 totals 15 residues.

The CDR3 nucleotides are TGTGCCAGCACCCAAGGAGGCCGACGCTATGGCTACACCTTC. The encoded protein is CASTQGGRRYGYTF. The J gene is TRBJ1-2, the V gene TRBV7-9; D gene uncertain. Trimming removed 7 bases from V and 4 bases from J, with 16 bases in between. The CDR3 covers 14 residues. Germline-derived CDR1 and CDR2 are SEHNR and FQNEAQ (reference sequence).

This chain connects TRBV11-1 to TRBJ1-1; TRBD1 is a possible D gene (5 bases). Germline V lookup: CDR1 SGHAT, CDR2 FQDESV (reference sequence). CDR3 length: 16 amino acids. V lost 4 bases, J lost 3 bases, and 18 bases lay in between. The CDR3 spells CASSWGDVGKDTEAFF. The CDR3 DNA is TGTGCCAGCAGCTGGGGGGACGTGGGGAAGGACACTGAAGCTTTCTTT.

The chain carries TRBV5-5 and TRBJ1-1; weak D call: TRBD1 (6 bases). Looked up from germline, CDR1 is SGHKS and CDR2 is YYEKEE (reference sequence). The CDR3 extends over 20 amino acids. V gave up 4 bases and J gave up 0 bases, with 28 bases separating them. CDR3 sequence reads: CASSLEIQGTQVGMNTEAFF. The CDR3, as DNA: TGTGCCAGCAGCCTGGAAATACAGGGTACACAGGTGGGAATGAACACTGAAGCTTTCTTT.

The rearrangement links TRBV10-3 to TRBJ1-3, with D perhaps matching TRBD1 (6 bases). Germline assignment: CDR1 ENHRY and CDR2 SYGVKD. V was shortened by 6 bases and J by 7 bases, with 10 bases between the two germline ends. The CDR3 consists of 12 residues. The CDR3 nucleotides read TGTGCCATCAGCGCAGGGGAGAACACCATATATTTT. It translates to CAISAGENTIYF.

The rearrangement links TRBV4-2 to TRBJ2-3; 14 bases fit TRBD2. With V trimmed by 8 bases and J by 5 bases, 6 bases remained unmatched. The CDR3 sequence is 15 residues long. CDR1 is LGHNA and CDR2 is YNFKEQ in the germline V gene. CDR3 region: CASLRLAGGQDTQYF. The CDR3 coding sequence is TGTGCCAGCCTTCGACTAGCGGGGGGGCAAGATACGCAGTATTTT.

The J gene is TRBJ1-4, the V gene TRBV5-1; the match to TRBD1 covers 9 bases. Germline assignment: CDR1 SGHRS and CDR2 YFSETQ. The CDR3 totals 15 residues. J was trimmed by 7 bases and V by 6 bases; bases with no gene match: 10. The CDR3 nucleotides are TGCGCCAGCACTCCCTCCGGGACAGGGCGTGAAAAACTGTTTTTT. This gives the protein CASTPSGTGREKLFF.

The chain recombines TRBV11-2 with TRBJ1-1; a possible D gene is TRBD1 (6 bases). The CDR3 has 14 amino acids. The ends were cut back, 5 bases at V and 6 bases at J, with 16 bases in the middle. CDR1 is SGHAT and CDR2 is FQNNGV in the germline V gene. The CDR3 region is CASSHEGGWPEAFF. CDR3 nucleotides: TGTGCCAGCAGCCATGAGGGGGGGTGGCCTGAAGCTTTCTTT.

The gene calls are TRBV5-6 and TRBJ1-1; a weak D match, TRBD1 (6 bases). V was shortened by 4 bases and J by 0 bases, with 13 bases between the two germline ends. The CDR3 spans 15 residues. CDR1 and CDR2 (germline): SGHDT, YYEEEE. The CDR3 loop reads CASSPSGGLNTEAFF. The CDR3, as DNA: TGTGCCAGCAGCCCCTCGGGGGGGCTGAACACTGAAGCTTTCTTT.

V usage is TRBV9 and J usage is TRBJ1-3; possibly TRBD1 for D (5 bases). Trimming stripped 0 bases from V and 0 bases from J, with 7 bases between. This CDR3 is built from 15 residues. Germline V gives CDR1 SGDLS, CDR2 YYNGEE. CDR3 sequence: CASSVGTLSGNTIYF. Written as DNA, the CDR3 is TGTGCCAGCAGCGTAGGGACACTCTCTGGAAACACCATATATTTT.

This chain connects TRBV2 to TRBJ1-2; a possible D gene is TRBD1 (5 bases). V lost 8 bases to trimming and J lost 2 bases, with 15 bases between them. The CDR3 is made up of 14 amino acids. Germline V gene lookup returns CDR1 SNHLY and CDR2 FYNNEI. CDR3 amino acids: CASDRWDSNYGYTF. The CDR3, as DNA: TGTGCCAGCGACCGATGGGACTCAAACTATGGCTACACCTTC. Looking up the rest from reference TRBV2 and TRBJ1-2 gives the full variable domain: EPEVTQTPSHQVTQMGQEVILRCVPISNHLYFYWYRQILGQKVEFLVSFYNNEISEKSEIFDDQFSVERPDGSNFTLKIRSTKLEDSAMYFCASDRWDSNYGYTFGSGTRLTVV.

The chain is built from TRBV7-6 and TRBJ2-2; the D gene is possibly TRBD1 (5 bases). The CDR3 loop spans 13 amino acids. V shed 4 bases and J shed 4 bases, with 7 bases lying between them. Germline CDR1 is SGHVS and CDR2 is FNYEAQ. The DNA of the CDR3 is TGTGCCAGCAGCTGGGGCCCCACCGGGGAGCTGTTTTTT. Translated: CASSWGPTGELFF.

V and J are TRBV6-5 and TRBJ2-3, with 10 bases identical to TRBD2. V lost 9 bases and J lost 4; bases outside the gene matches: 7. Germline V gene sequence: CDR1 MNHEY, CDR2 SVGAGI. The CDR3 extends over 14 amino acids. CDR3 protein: CASGKRGGADTQYF. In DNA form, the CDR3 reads TGTGCCAGTGGGAAGCGGGGGGGTGCAGATACGCAGTATTTT.

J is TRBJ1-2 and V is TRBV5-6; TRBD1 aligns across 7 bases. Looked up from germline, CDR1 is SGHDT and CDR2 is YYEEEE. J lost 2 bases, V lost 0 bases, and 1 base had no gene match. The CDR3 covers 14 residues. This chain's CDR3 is CASSLGGGNYGYTF. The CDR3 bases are TGTGCCAGCAGCTTGGGAGGGGGCAACTATGGCTACACCTTC. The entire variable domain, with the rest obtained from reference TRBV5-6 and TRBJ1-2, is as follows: DAGVTQSPTHLIKTRGQQVTLRCSPKSGHDTVSWYQQALGQGPQFIFQYYEEEERQRGNFPDRFSGHQFPNYSSELNVNALLLGDSALYLCASSLGGGNYGYTFGSGTRLTVV.

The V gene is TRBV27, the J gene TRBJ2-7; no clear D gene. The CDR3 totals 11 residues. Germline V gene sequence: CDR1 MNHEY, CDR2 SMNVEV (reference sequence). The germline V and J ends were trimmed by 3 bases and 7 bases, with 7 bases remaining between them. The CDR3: CASSLGGEQYF. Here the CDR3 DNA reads TGTGCCAGCAGTTTGGGTGGAGAGCAGTACTTC.

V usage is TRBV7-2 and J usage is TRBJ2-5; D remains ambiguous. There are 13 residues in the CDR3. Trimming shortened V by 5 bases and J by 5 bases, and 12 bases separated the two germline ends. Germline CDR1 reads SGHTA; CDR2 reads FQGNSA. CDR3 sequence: CASSRARAETQYF. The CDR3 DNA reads TGTGCCAGCAGCCGCGCAAGGGCGGAGACCCAGTACTTC.

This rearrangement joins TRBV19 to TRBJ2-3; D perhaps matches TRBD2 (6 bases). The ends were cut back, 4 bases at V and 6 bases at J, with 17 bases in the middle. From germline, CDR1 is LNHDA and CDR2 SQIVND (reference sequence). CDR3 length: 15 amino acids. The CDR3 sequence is CASSTPGATGDTQYF. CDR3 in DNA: TGTGCCAGTAGTACCCCGGGAGCCACGGGGGATACGCAGTATTTT. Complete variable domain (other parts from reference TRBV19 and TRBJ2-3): DGGITQSPKYLFRKEGQNVTLSCEQNLNHDAMYWYRQDPGQGLRLIYYSQIVNDFQKGDIAEGYSVSREKKESFPLTVTSAQKNPTAFYLCASSTPGATGDTQYFGPGTRLTVL.

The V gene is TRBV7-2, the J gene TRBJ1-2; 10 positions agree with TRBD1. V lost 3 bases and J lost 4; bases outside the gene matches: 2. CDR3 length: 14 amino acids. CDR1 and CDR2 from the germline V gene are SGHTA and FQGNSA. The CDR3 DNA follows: TGTGCCAGCAGCTTGGGACAGGGGATCTATGGCTACACCTTC. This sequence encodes CASSLGQGIYGYTF.

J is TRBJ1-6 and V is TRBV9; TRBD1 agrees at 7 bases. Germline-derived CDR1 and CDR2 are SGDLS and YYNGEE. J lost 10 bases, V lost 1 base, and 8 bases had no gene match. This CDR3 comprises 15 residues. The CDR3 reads CASSVMGTVDSPLHF. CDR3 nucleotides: TGTGCCAGCAGCGTAATGGGGACAGTGGACTCACCCCTCCACTTT. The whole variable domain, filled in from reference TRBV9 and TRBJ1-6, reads DSGVTQTPKHLITATGQRVTLRCSPRSGDLSVYWYQQSLDQGLQFLIQYYNGEERAKGNILERFSAQQFPDLHSELNLSSLELGDSALYFCASSVMGTVDSPLHFGNGTRLTVT.

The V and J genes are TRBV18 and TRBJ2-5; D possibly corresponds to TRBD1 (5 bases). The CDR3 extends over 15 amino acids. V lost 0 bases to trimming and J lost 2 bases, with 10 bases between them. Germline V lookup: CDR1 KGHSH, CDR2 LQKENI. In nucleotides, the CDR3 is TGTGCCAGCTCACCACCGGGGCAGTTTCAAGAGACCCAGTACTTC. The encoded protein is CASSPPGQFQETQYF.

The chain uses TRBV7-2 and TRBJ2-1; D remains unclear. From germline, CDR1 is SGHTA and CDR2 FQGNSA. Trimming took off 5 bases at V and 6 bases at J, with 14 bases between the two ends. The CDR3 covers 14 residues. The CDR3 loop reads CASSAPAQVNEQFF. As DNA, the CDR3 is TGTGCCAGCAGCGCCCCAGCGCAGGTCAATGAGCAGTTCTTC.

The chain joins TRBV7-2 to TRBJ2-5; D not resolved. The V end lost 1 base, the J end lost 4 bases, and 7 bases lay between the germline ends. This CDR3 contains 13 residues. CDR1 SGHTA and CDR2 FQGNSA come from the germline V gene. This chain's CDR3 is CASSLVSGETQYF. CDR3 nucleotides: TGTGCCAGCAGCTTAGTCAGTGGAGAGACCCAGTACTTC.

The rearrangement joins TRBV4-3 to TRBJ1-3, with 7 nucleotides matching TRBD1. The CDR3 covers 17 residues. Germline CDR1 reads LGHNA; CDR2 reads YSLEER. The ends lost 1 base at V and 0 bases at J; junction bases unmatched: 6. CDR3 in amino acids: CASSQGGQLFSGNTIYF. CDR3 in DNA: TGCGCCAGCAGCCAAGGGGGACAGCTGTTCTCTGGAAACACCATATATTTT.

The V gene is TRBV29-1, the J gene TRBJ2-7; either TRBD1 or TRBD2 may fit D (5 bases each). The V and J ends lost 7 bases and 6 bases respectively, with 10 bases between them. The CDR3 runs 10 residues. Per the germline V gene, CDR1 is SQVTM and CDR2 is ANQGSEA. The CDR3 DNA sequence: TGCAGCGGGGGGTTTAGCGAGCAGTACTTC. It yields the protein CSGGFSEQYF.

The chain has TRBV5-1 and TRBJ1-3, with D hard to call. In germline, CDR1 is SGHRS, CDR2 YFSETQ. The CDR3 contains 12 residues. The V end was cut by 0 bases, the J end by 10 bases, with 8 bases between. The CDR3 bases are TGCGCCAGCAGCTTGGGAGGGTCTACCATATATTTT. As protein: CASSLGGSTIYF.

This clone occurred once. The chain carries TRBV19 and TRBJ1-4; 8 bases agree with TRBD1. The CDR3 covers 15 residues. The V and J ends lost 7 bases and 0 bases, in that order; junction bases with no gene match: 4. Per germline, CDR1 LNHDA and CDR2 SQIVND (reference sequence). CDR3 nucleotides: TGTGCCAGTACCGACAGGGGCTCAACTAATGAAAAACTGTTTTTT. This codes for CASTDRGSTNEKLFF.

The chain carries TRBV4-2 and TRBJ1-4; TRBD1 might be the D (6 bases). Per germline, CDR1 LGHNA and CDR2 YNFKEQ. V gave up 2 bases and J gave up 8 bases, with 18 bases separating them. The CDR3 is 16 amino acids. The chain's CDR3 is CASSQSGGRGNEKLFF. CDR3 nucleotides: TGTGCCAGCAGCCAATCGGGGGGCAGGGGAAACGAAAAACTGTTTTTT.

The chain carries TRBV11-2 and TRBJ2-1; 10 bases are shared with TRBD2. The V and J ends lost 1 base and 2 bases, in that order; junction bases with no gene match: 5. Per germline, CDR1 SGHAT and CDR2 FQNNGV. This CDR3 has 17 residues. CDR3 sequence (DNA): TGTGCCAGCAGCTTAGTTCCTAGCGGGGGACCCTACAATGAGCAGTTCTTC. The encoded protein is CASSLVPSGGPYNEQFF.

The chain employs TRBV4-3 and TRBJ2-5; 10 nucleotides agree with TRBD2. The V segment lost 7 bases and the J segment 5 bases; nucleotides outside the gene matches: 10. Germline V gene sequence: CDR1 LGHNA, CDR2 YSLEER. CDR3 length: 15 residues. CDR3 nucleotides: TGCGCCAGCAAACGCCCTAGCGGGAGTAAGGAGACCCAGTACTTC. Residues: CASKRPSGSKETQYF.